Shown below are 5 T cell receptor beta chains from a single sample sequenced in a study of regulatory T cells in long-lasting Graves disease. Sequencing libraries for TCR beta were prepared with iRepertoire HTBI primers and Arm-PCR of CDR3 regions. TCRdb processed the multiplex PCR reads anew with MiXCR; each CDR3 protein has one entry. This table has hundreds of thousands of distinct CDR3 sequences, around 20% appearing once. Time point here: persistent/refractory GD, antithyroid drugs over 5 years with positive TRAb. Extracted RNA from PBMCs served as the source of the TCR library. This material consisted of peripheral blood mononuclear cells (PBMCs), taken when the disease was refractory, from a patient treated with antithyroid drugs. These receptor sequences come from a female donor with Graves disease.

The sample holds a few counts of this clonotype. The rearrangement joins TRBV20-1 to TRBJ1-4; 8 nucleotides agree with TRBD1. With V trimmed by 5 bases and J by 7 bases, 15 bases remained unmatched. The CDR3 extends over 16 amino acids. Per the germline V gene, CDR1 is DFQATT and CDR2 is SNEGSKA (reference sequence). CDR3 in amino acids: CSALPGTGLGGEKLFF. CDR3 sequence (DNA): TGCAGTGCTCTCCCTGGGACAGGCCTTGGTGGTGAAAAACTGTTTTTT.

Points on this clonotype: Possible read error: a much larger clone is one base away. The rearrangement joins TRBV7-2 to TRBJ2-5; TRBD2 agrees at 7 bases. Germline values: CDR1 SGHTA, CDR2 FQGNSA. The CDR3 totals 15 residues. The CDR3 DNA sequence: TGTGCCAGCAGCCCCCCCGGAGGGAGGGGAGAGGCCCAGTACTTC. Translation gives CASSPPGGRGEAQYF.

This clonotype was seen repeatedly, ten times or more. The V and J genes are TRBV27 and TRBJ1-2; D possibly corresponds to TRBD1 (5 bases). Deletions cut 0 bases from V and 3 bases from J, with 11 bases between. Per germline, CDR1 MNHEY and CDR2 SMNVEV (reference sequence). CDR3 length equals 15 residues. The CDR3 DNA reads as TGTGCCAGCAGTTTATCGAGGGGTAGTTACTATGGCTACACCTTC. It codes for CASSLSRGSYYGYTF.

This clonotype was seen only a few times. CDR3 bases: TGCGCCAGCAGCTTGGTTGCGGCGGACGGAGCCTACGAGCAGTACTTC. Its protein is CASSLVAADGAYEQYF. The chain links TRBV5-1 to TRBJ2-7; D not certain. Germline assignment: CDR1 SGHRS and CDR2 YFSETQ. V was cut by 0 bases and J by 2 bases, with 15 bases left in between. The CDR3 spans 16 residues. Variable domain in full (rest from reference TRBV5-1 and TRBJ2-7): KAGVTQTPRYLIKTRGQQVTLSCSPISGHRSVSWYQQTPGQGLQFLFEYFSETQRNKGNFPGRFSGRQFSNSRSEMNVSTLELGDSALYLCASSLVAADGAYEQYFGPGTRLTVT.

This clonotype was seen a few times. The chain recombines TRBV14 with TRBJ1-4; no reliable D call. From germline, CDR1 is SGHDN and CDR2 FVKESK. Deletions cut 1 base from V and 8 bases from J, with 8 bases between. The CDR3 totals 13 residues. CDR3 region: CASSQGSGEKLFF. CDR3 DNA sequence: TGTGCCAGCAGCCAAGGGAGCGGCGAAAAACTGTTTTTT.